The T cell receptor beta chain under discussion was sequenced for a study of cytomegalovirus exposure and HLA in healthy donors. Study-level background: Inside one of the first data releases sat about 85 million unique TCRs taken from HLA-typed donors.

The CDR3 has 14 amino acids. Germline V gene data show CDR1 as SGHVS and CDR2 as FQNEAQ. V was clipped by 2 bases and J by 1 base, with 9 bases between them. With 60 Vbeta and 13 Jbeta primers, the PCR was carried out. The data were produced by immunoSEQ multiplex PCR, yet TCRdb's version contains in-frame clones alone and is incomplete. The sample shows approximately 130,000 clones, about 87% of them seen only once. The origin of this receptor is a woman aged 25 to 39 in good health and CMV-seronegative. The chain links TRBV7-8 to TRBJ2-7; D gene uncertain. The sequenced sample was PBMCs. The CDR3 nucleotides are TGTGCCAGCAGCTTATTGGAGACTTCCTACGAGCAGTACTTC. This codes for CASSLLETSYEQYF.